This record concerns one T cell receptor beta chain sequence. This sample was included in a study of T cell changes during pregnancy in multiple sclerosis. Produced via immunoSEQ multiplex PCR; TCRdb's table is partial and in-frame only. The sample shows about 93,000 clones, less than 95% of them seen only once. Germline CDR1 is SGHRS and CDR2 is YFSETQ. Trimming removed 1 base at V and 7 bases at J, with 18 bases between. The CDR3 consists of 16 residues. The sequence was collected from a female donor with multiple sclerosis, enrolled in a pregnancy study. The chain combines TRBV5-1 with TRBJ2-1, with D perhaps TRBD2 (6 bases). This material consisted of peripheral blood, taken before pregnancy. For the CDR3, the DNA is TGCGCCAGCAGCTTGTCTGGCCCGGGAGTGGGGAATGAGCAGTTCTTC. Its translation is CASSLSGPGVGNEQFF.